The 15 T cell receptor beta chains listed next were all sequenced from one sample in a study of CD8 T cells in ankylosing spondylitis (dated by TCRdb to about 2017). The library was obtained by 5' RACE. Sequencing was carried out with an Illumina HiSeq 2500. Starting from the raw public reads, TCRdb applied fastp trimming at Q25, assembled clones with MiXCR and retained in-frame beta chains. Each entry merges the rows of one CDR3 protein and shows their most common DNA and genes. The sample records approximately 550,000 distinct CDR3 sequences, 12% of which are singletons. Jointly, the top ten make up under 7.5% of the sample. Their antigen targets remain unknown. Broad study findings and their caveats: A TCR beta motif made up of under ten highly homologous amino acid variants appeared to be characteristic of blood from ankylosing spondylitis patients.

Source material: blood, either unsorted or a sorted T cell fraction (not recorded which). The receptors come from a male donor with ankylosing spondylitis.

This clonotype has a count of ten or more. The rearrangement uses TRBV12-3 or TRBV12-4 and TRBJ2-3; tentative D call: TRBD2 (5 bases). The CDR3 totals 14 residues. V was pared by 3 bases and J by 1 base, with 8 bases between. The chain's CDR3 is CASSLGAGTDTQYF. Written as DNA, the CDR3 is TGTGCCAGCAGTTTGGGAGCGGGCACAGATACGCAGTATTTT.

Comments on this clonotype: This could be a read error, since a much larger clone is one nucleotide away. V usage is TRBV14 and J usage is TRBJ2-5, with 8 bases matching TRBD2. The V gene's germline CDR1 is SGHDN and CDR2 FVKESK. Trimming took 4 bases from V and 4 from J; bases not matched to a gene: 2. This CDR3 has 13 amino acids. The CDR3 bases are TGTGCCAGCAGCCGTAGCGGGGTAGAGACCCAGTACTTC. Encoded protein: CASSRSGVETQYF.

The sample holds a few counts of this clonotype. The chain uses TRBV7-9 and TRBJ2-1; tentatively, D is TRBD2 (7 bases). The CDR3 is made up of 16 amino acids. Deletions cut 3 bases from V and 5 bases from J, with 17 bases between. Germline loops: CDR1 SEHNR, CDR2 FQNEAQ (reference sequence). CDR3 region: CASSLGGLSGNNEQFF. The CDR3 region has the DNA TGTGCCAGCAGCTTGGGGGGGCTATCGGGAAACAATGAGCAGTTCTTC.

This clonotype was counted at least ten times. This chain connects TRBV27 to TRBJ2-5; TRBD2 matches at 9 bases. Germline CDR1 reads MNHEY; CDR2 reads SMNVEV (reference sequence). This CDR3 spans 14 amino acids. Unmatched junction bases numbered 2, after V lost 5 bases and J lost 1 base. The CDR3 here is CASSLAGTQETQYF. In DNA, the CDR3 is TGTGCCAGCAGTCTAGCGGGAACCCAAGAGACCCAGTACTTC.

This clonotype was seen a handful of times. J is TRBJ2-2 and V is TRBV2, with D perhaps matching TRBD2 (5 bases). The germline V gene has CDR1 SNHLY and CDR2 FYNNEI. Trimming left V 2 bases short and J 8 bases short, with 9 bases between. The CDR3 sequence is 13 residues long. The CDR3 nucleotides are TGTGCCAGCAGTGAACGGGGTGGTGGGGAGCTGTTTTTT. Residues: CASSERGGGELFF.

This chain links TRBV6-1 with TRBJ2-1; a weak D match, TRBD2 (6 bases). The V end lost 8 bases, the J end lost 8 bases, and 22 bases lay between the germline ends. Per the germline V gene, CDR1 is MNHNS and CDR2 is SASEGT. The CDR3 consists of 15 residues. CDR3 loop: CASAVGLALLYEQFF. Here the CDR3 DNA reads TGTGCCAGCGCCGTGGGACTCGCCCTCCTCTATGAGCAGTTCTTC.

In this sample, this clonotype turned up a few times. The CDR3 region has the DNA TGTGCCATCAGTGGTACGACCGACACTGAAGCTTTCTTT. It yields the protein CAISGTTDTEAFF. The rearrangement uses TRBV10-3 and TRBJ1-1, with D unresolved. V lost 4 bases, J lost 3 bases, and 9 bases lay in between. The CDR3 totals 13 residues. Per the germline V gene, CDR1 is ENHRY and CDR2 is SYGVKD.

The chain employs TRBV4-1 and TRBJ2-7; 11 positions agree with TRBD1. The CDR3 is 17 amino acids. The V and J ends lost 3 bases and 3 bases, in that order; junction bases with no gene match: 10. Germline V lookup: CDR1 MGHRA, CDR2 YSYEKL. The CDR3 nucleotides are TGCGCCAGCAGCCATGCTACCCCCGGGACAGGGGGCTACGAGCAGTACTTC. It codes for CASSHATPGTGGYEQYF.

This clonotype occurred a few times. The rearrangement uses TRBV12-3 or TRBV12-4 and TRBJ2-6; no reliable D call. Trimming removed 2 bases at V and 1 base at J, with 9 bases between. The CDR3 is 16 amino acids. CDR3 nucleotides: TGTGCCAGCAGTTTATGGTTGCCATCTGGGGCCAACGTCCTGACTTTC. It encodes CASSLWLPSGANVLTF.

This clonotype came up a few times. V and J are TRBV30 and TRBJ2-1, with TRBD2 identical over 7 bases. The germline gives CDR1 GTSNPN, CDR2 SVGIG (reference sequence). This CDR3 region has 14 residues. With 1 base clipped from V and 4 bases from J, the junction kept 4 bases outside the gene matches. CDR3 sequence (DNA): TGTGCCTGGAGTGGCCTAGCGGAGTACAATGAGCAGTTCTTC. Protein product: CAWSGLAEYNEQFF.

This chain joins TRBV14 and TRBJ1-2, with no clear D. Trimming shortened V by 1 base and J by 4 bases, and 7 bases separated the two germline ends. This CDR3 spans 13 amino acids. CDR1 and CDR2 from the germline V gene are SGHDN and FVKESK. The CDR3 is CASSQGVGYGYTF. CDR3 nucleotides: TGTGCCAGCAGCCAAGGGGTAGGCTATGGCTACACCTTC.

This rearrangement joins TRBV16 to TRBJ2-7, with a possible D match to TRBD1 (6 bases). The germline CDR1 and CDR2 sequences are KGHSY and FQNENV. Trimming left V 3 bases short and J 1 base short, with 13 bases between. The CDR3 is 15 amino acids. CDR3 region: CASSQGQGISYEQYV. CDR3 in DNA: TGTGCCAGCAGCCAGGGGCAGGGGATATCCTACGAGCAGTACGTC.

About this clonotype itself: Without the conserved terminal phenylalanine or tryptophan, this CDR3 likely stems from a read error. The chain joins TRBV5-1 to TRBJ2-1; TRBD2 agrees at 11 bases. The CDR3 sequence is 16 residues long. Unmatched junction bases numbered 3, after V lost 4 bases and J lost 0 bases. CDR1 and CDR2 (germline): SGHRS, YFSETQ. The CDR3 bases are TGCGCCAGCAGCACGGGACTAGCGGCCTCCTACAATGAGCAGTTCATC. Amino acid sequence: CASSTGLAASYNEQFI.

This clonotype turned up a few times. The chain uses TRBV5-1 and TRBJ2-5, with TRBD2 matching over 12 bases. Germline CDR1 and CDR2: SGHRS and YFSETQ. The CDR3 spans 16 residues. V was clipped by 5 bases and J by 5 bases; unmatched bases: 10. CDR3 sequence (DNA): TGCGCCAGCAGGGCGCGGACTAGCGGGATCTCCGAGACCCAGTACTTC. Translated, it gives CASRARTSGISETQYF.

The table lists this clonotype with many counts. The chain uses TRBV12-3 or TRBV12-4 and TRBJ1-5; D perhaps matches TRBD1 (5 bases). V gave up 7 bases and J gave up 5 bases, with 15 bases separating them. CDR3 length: 14 residues. In DNA, the CDR3 is TGTGCCAGCACTTACGGGACTCCATATCAGCCCCAGCATTTT. The encoded protein is CASTYGTPYQPQHF.